A single sample gave rise to the 2 T cell receptor beta chains below, sequenced in a study of cytomegalovirus exposure and HLA in healthy donors. Researchers ran the PCR with 60 Vbeta and 13 Jbeta primers. Produced via immunoSEQ multiplex PCR; TCRdb's table is partial and in-frame only. The repertoire table contains about 200,000 clones. Material for sequencing was PBMCs. The receptors here all came from a boy between 10 and 17 years old in good health and CMV-seronegative.

The genes are TRBV30 and TRBJ2-4; TRBD2 is a possible D gene (5 bases). This CDR3 spans 17 amino acids. Per germline, CDR1 GTSNPN and CDR2 SVGIG (reference sequence). The V gene lost 1 base and the J gene lost 4 bases, with 20 bases spanning the gap. The DNA for the CDR3 is TGTGCCTGGAGTGAAGGTATAGCACGGGGTGATAAAAACATTCAGTACTTC. Its protein is CAWSEGIARGDKNIQYF.

This chain connects TRBV13 to TRBJ1-3, with D hard to call. Germline V gene lookup returns CDR1 PRHDT and CDR2 FYEKMQ (reference sequence). V was shortened by 5 bases and J by 2 bases, with 13 bases between the two germline ends. This CDR3 is built from 15 residues. As DNA, the CDR3 is TGTGCCAGCAGCCGCAGCGACGGCGCTGGAAACACCATATATTTT. Amino acids: CASSRSDGAGNTIYF.